A selection of T cell receptor beta chains follows, all from one sample in a study of Ad26.COV2.S vaccination and SARS-CoV-2 variants. Some clones are missing from TCRdb's copy, which holds only in-frame ones; the method was immunoSEQ multiplex PCR. The sample records around 500,000 clones, 80% to 90% being singletons. Sequenced material: peripheral blood, taken in a trial of Ad26.COV2.S vaccine versus placebo. The receptors derive from a person between 18 and 59 years old who received the Ad26.COV2.S COVID-19 vaccine or a placebo. The CDR3 runs from the conserved cysteine through the conserved F or W. D genes are given only for firm matches. Not all rows give a size; the values are once, few, many and, for expanded clones, a class.

size	V	D	J	CDR3	DNA
NA	TRBV19	TRBD2	TRBJ2-4	CASSIGKMRGREAKNIQYF	TGTGCCAGTAGTATTGGGAAAATGAGAGGGCGGGAGGCCAAAAACATTCAGTACTTC
once	TRBV19	NA	TRBJ2-7	CASSIFSSPTYEQYF	TGTGCCAGTAGTATCTTCAGCTCACCAACCTACGAGCAGTACTTC
NA	TRBV30	NA	TRBJ1-6	CAWSRRESPLHF	TGTGCCTGGAGCCGCCGGGAGTCACCCCTCCACTTT
NA	TRBV3-1/TRBV3-2	NA	TRBJ2-1	CASSQGRKTYNEQFF	TGTGCCAGCAGCCAAGGACGGAAGACCTACAATGAGCAGTTCTTC
NA	TRBV19	TRBD2	TRBJ2-3	CASSTAGGLTDTQYF	TGTGCCAGTAGTACCGCGGGAGGGCTCACAGATACGCAGTATTTT
once	TRBV24-1	NA	TRBJ1-5	CATSDPTVNQPQHF	TGTGCCACCAGTGACCCGACAGTTAATCAGCCCCAGCATTTT
NA	TRBV19	TRBD2	TRBJ2-7	CASSLLGGSSYEQYF	TGTGCCAGTAGCCTCCTGGGCGGGAGCTCCTACGAGCAGTACTTC
few	TRBV7-8	NA	TRBJ1-4	CASSLSDATNEKLFF	TGTGCCAGCAGCTTATCTGATGCAACTAATGAAAAACTGTTTTTT
once	TRBV24-1	NA	TRBJ1-2	CATSDYQGRSYTF	TGTGCCACCAGTGATTATCAGGGGAGAAGCTACACCTTC
few	TRBV19	TRBD1	TRBJ1-5	CASRDRGHQPQHF	TGTGCCAGTCGAGACAGGGGGCACCAGCCCCAGCATTTT
NA	TRBV3-1/TRBV3-2	TRBD2	TRBJ2-5	CASSQLAGVVKTQYF	TGTGCCAGCAGCCAACTAGCGGGAGTCGTGAAGACCCAGTACTTC
NA	TRBV18	NA	TRBJ2-7	CASSPSGQYEQYF	TGTGCCAGCTCACCATCAGGGCAGTACGAGCAGTACTTC
NA	TRBV27	NA	TRBJ1-1	CASSLDWVNTEAFF	TGTGCCAGCAGTTTGGACTGGGTGAACACTGAAGCTTTCTTT
NA	TRBV7-9	NA	TRBJ1-3	CASSRTTGRVNTIYF	TGTGCCAGCAGTCGCACGACAGGTCGAGTTAACACCATATATTTT
NA	TRBV5-1	NA	TRBJ1-1	CASSLYQGFEAFF	TGCGCCAGCAGCTTATACCAGGGCTTTGAAGCTTTCTTT
NA	TRBV7-8	TRBD2	TRBJ2-1	CASSYVAGSSYNEQFF	TGTGCCAGCAGCTATGTAGCGGGTAGCTCCTACAATGAGCAGTTCTTC
NA	TRBV18	NA	TRBJ1-5	CASSEIQGRNQPQHF	TGTGCCAGCTCAGAAATACAGGGCCGCAATCAGCCCCAGCATTTT
once	TRBV9	NA	TRBJ1-4	CASSARTSTEKLFF	TGTGCCAGCAGCGCCCGCACCTCGACAGAAAAACTGTTTTTT
NA	TRBV7-9	TRBD2	TRBJ2-3	CASILAGWADTQYF	TGTGCCAGCATACTAGCGGGGTGGGCAGATACGCAGTATTTT
NA	TRBV7-9	NA	TRBJ1-4	CASSLGPFGGEKLFF	TGTGCCAGCAGCTTAGGACCCTTCGGGGGTGAAAAACTGTTTTTT
NA	TRBV6-5	TRBD2	TRBJ2-1	CASRIAGGPSNEQFF	TGTGCCAGCAGAATAGCGGGGGGGCCAAGTAATGAGCAGTTCTTC
NA	TRBV7-9	NA	TRBJ2-7	CASSFFSGERREQYF	TGTGCCAGCAGCTTTTTTTCAGGTGAAAGAAGGGAGCAGTACTTC
NA	TRBV15	NA	TRBJ2-7	CATSRDKNFGEQYF	TGTGCCACCAGCAGAGATAAAAACTTTGGGGAGCAGTACTTC
NA	TRBV20-1	NA	TRBJ2-2	CSASLRVSTGELFF	TGCAGTGCTAGTCTCCGCGTCAGCACCGGGGAGCTGTTTTTT
NA	TRBV9	NA	TRBJ1-5	CASSVVGRANKTSHQPQHF	TGTGCCAGCAGCGTAGTTGGCAGGGCGAATAAGACCAGCCATCAGCCCCAGCATTTT
NA	TRBV7-9	NA	TRBJ1-1	CASSRRGGLSTEAFF	TGTGCCAGCAGTAGGCGGGGGGGCCTTAGCACTGAAGCTTTCTTT
NA	TRBV18	NA	TRBJ2-3	CASSPGLATDTQYF	TGTGCCAGCTCACCGGGTCTAGCGACAGATACGCAGTATTTT
NA	TRBV4-2	TRBD1	TRBJ1-3	CASSQGDRTTGNTIYF	TGTGCCAGCAGCCAAGGGGACAGGACCACTGGAAACACCATATATTTT
NA	TRBV11-2	TRBD1	TRBJ2-6	CASRYRDRESGANVLTF	TGTGCCAGCAGGTACCGGGACAGGGAGTCTGGGGCCAACGTCCTGACTTTC
NA	TRBV7-2	TRBD1	TRBJ1-2	CASSPGDRGRLGGYTF	TGTGCCAGCAGCCCCGGGGACAGGGGGAGGTTAGGTGGCTACACCTTC
NA	TRBV7-9	NA	TRBJ1-2	CASSLRGNSYGYTF	TGTGCCAGCAGCTTACGGGGTAATAGCTATGGCTACACCTTC
NA	TRBV7-9	NA	TRBJ2-6	CASSLGPAFSGANVLTF	TGTGCCAGCAGCTTAGGACCCGCCTTCTCTGGGGCCAACGTCCTGACTTTC
NA	TRBV30	NA	TRBJ1-2	CAWDSFKNYGYTF	TGTGCCTGGGACTCGTTCAAGAACTATGGCTACACCTTC
NA	TRBV19	NA	TRBJ1-5	CASSTALVRKVSNQPQHF	TGTGCCAGTAGTACGGCCCTAGTCAGGAAGGTTAGCAATCAGCCCCAGCATTTT
NA	TRBV7-9	NA	TRBJ2-7	CASSPPSTARFEQYF	TGTGCCAGCAGCCCGCCCAGTACAGCCCGCTTCGAGCAGTACTTC
NA	TRBV29-1	TRBD1	TRBJ1-1	CSVVPWGTGEVGAFF	TGCAGCGTTGTCCCCTGGGGGACAGGGGAAGTAGGAGCTTTCTTT
NA	TRBV4-3	TRBD1	TRBJ2-7	CASSQGDSGYEQYF	TGCGCCAGCAGCCAAGGGGACAGTGGATACGAGCAGTACTTC
NA	TRBV4-3	TRBD1	TRBJ1-2	CASSLHFPGQGINGYTF	TGCGCCAGCAGCCTCCATTTTCCGGGACAGGGAATTAATGGCTACACCTTC
once	TRBV6-5	NA	TRBJ1-1	CASSYSYNLQAEAFF	TGTGCCAGCAGTTACTCGTATAATTTACAGGCTGAAGCTTTCTTT
NA	TRBV25-1	NA	TRBJ1-5	CASRTQGGGYQPQHF	TGTGCCAGCAGGACACAAGGGGGTGGGTATCAGCCCCAGCATTTT
NA	TRBV2	NA	TRBJ2-4	CASNGGLTIQYF	TGTGCCAGCAACGGGGGATTGACCATTCAGTACTTC
few	TRBV3-1/TRBV3-2	NA	TRBJ1-5	CASSQGNQPQHF	TGTGCCAGCAGCCAGGGGAATCAGCCCCAGCATTTT
few	TRBV7-9	NA	TRBJ1-5	CASSRGGGNQPQHF	TGTGCCAGCAGCCGAGGGGGTGGCAATCAGCCCCAGCATTTT
NA	TRBV7-6	TRBD1	TRBJ2-2	CASTLLGTTGGTGELFF	TGTGCCAGCACCCTCCTTGGTACGACAGGGGGCACCGGGGAGCTGTTTTTT
NA	TRBV19	NA	TRBJ2-1	CASSLRGYSYNEQFF	TGTGCCAGTAGTTTGAGAGGGTATTCCTACAATGAGCAGTTCTTC
NA	TRBV25-1	NA	TRBJ1-3	CASSEFDRYSGNTIYF	TGTGCCAGCAGTGAATTTGATAGATACTCTGGAAACACCATATATTTT
NA	TRBV6-2/TRBV6-3	TRBD2	TRBJ2-5	CASSYILAEETQYF	TGTGCCAGCAGTTACATCCTAGCGGAAGAGACCCAGTACTTC
NA	TRBV28	NA	TRBJ1-5	CASSISGRWDQPQHF	TGTGCCAGCAGTATATCAGGGCGATGGGACCAACCCCAGCATTTT
NA	TRBV29-1	NA	TRBJ2-7	CSVRPGHKGNEQYF	TGCAGCGTCCGCCCGGGACACAAAGGTAACGAGCAGTACTTC
NA	TRBV21-1	NA	TRBJ2-1	CASSKRRGHHNEQFF	TGTGCCAGCAGCAAACGAAGGGGACACCACAATGAGCAGTTCTTC
NA	TRBV19	NA	TRBJ2-1	CASSIGVDVGYNEQFF	TGTGCCAGTAGTATAGGAGTGGACGTCGGATACAATGAGCAGTTCTTC
NA	TRBV28	TRBD2	TRBJ2-2	CASSLDGLAGTGELFF	TGTGCCAGCAGTTTAGATGGACTAGCGGGTACCGGGGAGCTGTTTTTT
NA	TRBV11-1	NA	TRBJ1-6	CASSSVQGVRSPLHF	TGTGCCAGCAGCTCCGTACAGGGTGTTCGATCACCCCTCCACTTT
NA	TRBV11-1	TRBD2	TRBJ2-3	CASSLRGGRPDTQYF	TGTGCCAGCAGCTTACGTGGCGGGAGGCCCGATACGCAGTATTTT
few	TRBV2	NA	TRBJ1-1	CASSDTSVLREAFF	TGTGCCAGCAGTGATACGTCAGTCCTCAGGGAAGCTTTCTTT